The sequence of this T cell receptor (beta chain) was determined in a study of blood T cell repertoires in COVID-19. Measured with immunoSEQ multiplex PCR; TCRdb has only the in-frame clones, and not every one. The table records about 100,000 clones, approximately 91% of them present only once. Trimming cost V 4 bases and J 0 bases; bases outside gene matches: 7. CDR3 length equals 16 residues. Germline CDR1 MGHDK, CDR2 SYGVNS. The sequenced sample consisted of peripheral blood. This sequence joins TRBV25-1 and TRBJ2-3; 7 nucleotides agree with TRBD2. This sequence originates from a man between 45 and 60 years old with active COVID-19. The CDR3 DNA reads as TGTGCCAGCAGTGGGGGGGGATTCTCTAGCACAGATACGCAGTATTTT. Translating it yields CASSGGGFSSTDTQYF.